Following are 27 T cell receptor beta chains from one sample sequenced in a study of T cell changes during pregnancy in multiple sclerosis. Assay: immunoSEQ multiplex PCR; the TCRdb copy retains only in-frame clones and omits some. Of fewer than 80,000 clones in the sample, roughly nine tenths were seen once. The specimen comprised CD4+ T cells from peripheral blood mononuclear cells, sampled in the third trimester of pregnancy. The receptors derive from a female donor in good health, enrolled as a control in a pregnancy study.

The rearrangement joins TRBV6-4 to TRBJ2-2; 10 bases fit TRBD2. The CDR3 loop spans 15 amino acids. Germline V gives CDR1 MRHNA, CDR2 SNTAGT. V was pared by 4 bases and J by 6 bases, with 5 bases of the junction left unmatched. CDR3 residues: CASSVIAGGAGELFF. The CDR3 bases are TGTGCCAGCAGTGTGATAGCGGGGGGTGCCGGGGAGCTGTTTTTT.

This chain uses TRBV30 with TRBJ2-3; TRBD1 is a possible D gene (5 bases). CDR1 is GTSNPN, CDR2 SVGIG, per germline (reference sequence). The CDR3 length is 14 residues. The ends were cut back, 4 bases at V and 0 bases at J, with 11 bases in the middle. CDR3 sequence (DNA): TGTGCCTGGAAGCAGGGCCTTAGCACAGATACGCAGTATTTT. This encodes CAWKQGLSTDTQYF.

This clone is a singleton in its sample. V usage is TRBV30 and J usage is TRBJ2-3; no clear D. The CDR3 consists of 14 residues. The V gene's germline CDR1 is GTSNPN and CDR2 SVGIG (reference sequence). V was clipped by 1 base and J by 1 base, with 9 bases between them. CDR3 sequence: CAWSGVVGTDTQYF. The CDR3 region has the DNA TGTGCCTGGAGTGGAGTGGTGGGCACAGATACGCAGTATTTT.

The V call is TRBV6-6, the J call TRBJ1-5; D not certain. Germline V gene sequence: CDR1 MNHNY, CDR2 SVGAGI (reference sequence). This CDR3 is built from 14 residues. V shed 4 bases and J shed 7 bases, with 14 bases lying between them. CDR3 nucleotide sequence: TGTGCCAGCAGTTCGTACGTCTTTGCGCAGCCCCAGCATTTT. This encodes CASSSYVFAQPQHF.

The chain is built from TRBV18 and TRBJ2-7, with D possibly matching TRBD1 (5 bases). Germline lookup yields CDR1 KGHSH and CDR2 LQKENI. V lost 3 bases, J lost 2 bases, and 11 bases lay in between. There are 14 residues in the CDR3. The CDR3 DNA reads TGTGCCAGCTCACCTGCAGGGCGCACCTACGAGCAGTACTTC. It yields the protein CASSPAGRTYEQYF.

The rearrangement joins TRBV5-1 to TRBJ2-5; a possible D gene is TRBD2 (6 bases). Per germline, CDR1 SGHRS and CDR2 YFSETQ. The CDR3 totals 15 residues. The ends were cut back, 4 bases at V and 4 bases at J, with 17 bases in the middle. The CDR3 coding sequence is TGCGCCAGCAGCGCTGGAGGGTCTATGGGAGAGACCCAGTACTTC. This translates into CASSAGGSMGETQYF.

The chain couples TRBV2 to TRBJ1-2; a weak D match, TRBD1 (6 bases). This CDR3 is 15 amino acids long. Between the trimmed V and J ends, which lost 7 bases and 1 base, there was a span of 16 bases. Germline lookup yields CDR1 SNHLY and CDR2 FYNNEI. The CDR3: CASKREGGSNYGYTF. The CDR3 bases are TGTGCCAGCAAAAGAGAGGGGGGGAGTAACTATGGCTACACCTTC.

The chain links TRBV10-3 to TRBJ1-1; D may be TRBD1 (6 bases). This CDR3 contains 16 residues. Trimming removed 0 bases from V and 2 bases from J, with 13 bases in between. From germline, CDR1 is ENHRY and CDR2 SYGVKD. The CDR3 coding sequence is TGTGCCATCAGTGAGTCAGCCGGGACACACAACACTGAAGCTTTCTTT. Protein: CAISESAGTHNTEAFF.

The rearrangement links TRBV19 to TRBJ1-1, with TRBD1 identical over 8 bases. Germline V gene lookup returns CDR1 LNHDA and CDR2 SQIVND (reference sequence). The J segment lost 6 bases and the V segment lost 5 bases, leaving 11 bases of the junction unmatched. The CDR3 totals 15 residues. The CDR3 region has the DNA TGTGCCAGTAGTCCGGTGGACAGGGATGGTTCTGAAGCTTTCTTT. Translated, it gives CASSPVDRDGSEAFF.

V is TRBV11-2 and J is TRBJ1-1; the D is unclear. The ends were cut back, 3 bases at V and 0 bases at J, with 11 bases in the middle. The CDR3 contains 15 residues. CDR1 and CDR2 (germline): SGHAT, FQNNGV. The CDR3 loop is CASSLMGRMNTEAFF. In nucleotides, the CDR3 is TGTGCCAGCAGCTTGATGGGCAGGATGAACACTGAAGCTTTCTTT.

V usage is TRBV10-3 and J usage is TRBJ2-3; TRBD2 aligns across 8 bases. The CDR3 has 14 amino acids. V shed 8 bases and J 0 bases; nucleotides not matched to a gene: 4. CDR1 is ENHRY and CDR2 is SYGVKD in the germline V gene. The CDR3 DNA reads as TGTGCCATCTGGCGGGGGGTAAGCACAGATACGCAGTATTTT. Protein: CAIWRGVSTDTQYF.

The CDR3 spells CASRTGEYNEQFF. In DNA, the CDR3 is TGTGCCAGTAGAACAGGGGAGTACAATGAGCAGTTCTTC. V is TRBV19 and J is TRBJ2-1; 7 nucleotides line up with TRBD1. J gave up 4 bases and V 6 bases, and 3 bases lay outside the gene matches. CDR1 LNHDA and CDR2 SQIVND come from the germline V gene (reference sequence). The CDR3 length is 13 residues.

V usage is TRBV30 and J usage is TRBJ2-5; D is uncertain. Germline CDR1 GTSNPN, CDR2 SVGIG (reference sequence). Trimming took 3 bases from V and 2 from J, leaving 10 bases between them. The CDR3 is 13 amino acids. CDR3 nucleotides: TGTGCCTGGAGAACTCCAGCGCAAGAGACCCAGTACTTC. Translated: CAWRTPAQETQYF.

This clone occurred once. The chain links TRBV15 to TRBJ2-2, with D possibly being TRBD1 (6 bases). The V end was cut by 5 bases, the J end by 5 bases, with 15 bases between. This CDR3 contains 15 residues. Per the germline V gene, CDR1 is LNHNV and CDR2 is YYDKDF (reference sequence). The CDR3 sequence: CATSPGDEPTGELFF. In DNA form, the CDR3 reads TGTGCCACCAGCCCAGGGGATGAGCCTACCGGGGAGCTGTTTTTT.

J is TRBJ1-3 and V is TRBV15, with 7 bases identical to TRBD1. This CDR3 contains 15 residues. V was pared by 4 bases and J by 0 bases, with 3 bases of the junction left unmatched. CDR1 LNHNV and CDR2 YYDKDF come from the germline V gene (reference sequence). CDR3 protein: CATSNDRVSGNTIYF. The CDR3 region has the DNA TGTGCCACCAGCAACGACAGGGTCTCTGGAAACACCATATATTTT.

The chain combines TRBV11-1 with TRBJ2-3; 8 bases are a match to TRBD2. The CDR3 covers 17 residues. Trimming took 5 bases from V and 2 from J; bases not matched to a gene: 12. Germline lookup yields CDR1 SGHAT and CDR2 FQDESV (reference sequence). The CDR3 DNA reads TGTGCCAGCAGCCAAAGGGGGGCGGGGGGTTCCACAGATACGCAGTATTTT. Its protein product is CASSQRGAGGSTDTQYF.

This chain uses TRBV10-3 with TRBJ1-2; 7 bases agree with TRBD1. The V and J ends lost 3 bases and 0 bases, in that order; junction bases with no gene match: 16. The CDR3 consists of 19 residues. The germline V gene encodes CDR1 ENHRY and CDR2 SYGVKD. The DNA for the CDR3 is TGTGCCATCAGTGATGCGGTCAATGAAGGGGGACAGTCTAACTATGGCTACACCTTC. Amino acids: CAISDAVNEGGQSNYGYTF.

The rearrangement links TRBV9 to TRBJ2-3, with 10 bases aligning to TRBD2. The CDR3 is 18 residues long. V lost 4 bases and J lost 3; bases outside the gene matches: 14. Germline V gene lookup returns CDR1 SGDLS and CDR2 YYNGEE. The DNA of the CDR3 is TGTGCCAGCAGCTCCCGGGGGCTGAGCGGGGGGGGTACAGATACGCAGTATTTT. It yields the protein CASSSRGLSGGGTDTQYF.

The chain carries TRBV2 and TRBJ2-7; possible D gene TRBD1, 6 bases. Trimming left V 7 bases short and J 7 bases short, with 17 bases between. The CDR3 has 13 amino acids. Germline V CDR1 and CDR2: SNHLY, FYNNEI. CDR3 DNA sequence: TGTGCCAGCATTCTTAACAGGGAAGGGGAGCAGTACTTC. Translating gives CASILNREGEQYF. The full variable domain, with the rest looked up from reference TRBV2 and TRBJ2-7, is EPEVTQTPSHQVTQMGQEVILRCVPISNHLYFYWYRQILGQKVEFLVSFYNNEISEKSEIFDDQFSVERPDGSNFTLKIRSTKLEDSAMYFCASILNREGEQYFGPGTRLTVT.

This chain links TRBV18 with TRBJ2-3; a possible D gene is TRBD2 (6 bases). The germline V gene encodes CDR1 KGHSH and CDR2 LQKENI. V lost 0 bases and J lost 5, with 9 bases in between. The CDR3 has 14 residues. Here the CDR3 reads CASSPPTRIDTQYF. As DNA, the CDR3 is TGTGCCAGCTCACCACCGACTAGAATAGATACGCAGTATTTT.

The chain uses TRBV12-5 and TRBJ2-5; D remains ambiguous. Trimming cost V 11 bases and J 2 bases, with 12 bases left between them. The CDR3 spans 12 residues. CDR1 LGHNT and CDR2 FRNRAP come from the germline V gene. CDR3 region: CAVRSFQETQYF. CDR3 nucleotides: TGTGCTGTACGGTCTTTTCAAGAGACCCAGTACTTC.

This sequence joins TRBV7-2 and TRBJ1-6, with 9 bases aligning to TRBD1. CDR1 SGHTA and CDR2 FQGNSA come from the germline V gene. V lost 7 bases to trimming and J lost 10 bases; unmatched junction nucleotides: 8. This CDR3 contains 14 residues. CDR3 protein: CASITRTGESPLHF. Written as DNA, the CDR3 is TGTGCCAGCATCACTAGGACAGGGGAATCACCCCTCCACTTT.

The gene calls are TRBV4-3 and TRBJ1-2; no definite D call. V shed 0 bases and J shed 8 bases, with 13 bases lying between them. The germline V gene has CDR1 LGHNA and CDR2 YSLEER. The CDR3 has 14 residues. The CDR3 is CASSQDTGFGGYTF. The CDR3 DNA follows: TGCGCCAGCAGCCAAGATACCGGGTTTGGCGGCTACACCTTC.

The chain uses TRBV19 and TRBJ2-6, with a weak D call TRBD2 (7 bases). V lost 5 bases and J 4 bases, leaving 21 bases between the germline ends. The CDR3 is 18 amino acids. CDR1 LNHDA and CDR2 SQIVND come from the germline V gene (reference sequence). DNA of the CDR3: TGTGCCAGTAGTTTAACCACAGGGAGGGTATCCGGGGCCAACGTCCTGACTTTC. This encodes CASSLTTGRVSGANVLTF.

The CDR3 spells CASSPTAQGDRGYTF. The CDR3 coding sequence is TGTGCCAGCTCACCCACCGCACAGGGAGACAGGGGCTACACCTTC. The rearrangement uses TRBV18 and TRBJ1-2, with D possibly being TRBD1 (6 bases). V gave up 3 bases and J gave up 8 bases, with 19 bases separating them. Germline loops: CDR1 KGHSH, CDR2 LQKENI. The CDR3 has 15 amino acids.

This chain links TRBV5-4 with TRBJ1-6; D uncertain. CDR3 length: 16 amino acids. The germline gives CDR1 SGHNT, CDR2 YYREEE (reference sequence). V gave up 4 bases and J gave up 0 bases, with 11 bases separating them. The CDR3 nucleotides read TGTGCCAGCAGCCTGGACGGGAGCTCCTATAATTCACCCCTCCACTTT. Protein: CASSLDGSSYNSPLHF.

This rearrangement joins TRBV5-8 to TRBJ1-2; TRBD1 matches 7 bases. The CDR3 sequence is 13 residues long. Germline V gene lookup returns CDR1 SGHTS and CDR2 YDEGEE. V shed 4 bases and J 7 bases; nucleotides not matched to a gene: 7. CDR3 sequence (DNA): TGTGCCAGCAGCGTCGACAGGGACGGTGGCTACACCTTC. Translating gives CASSVDRDGGYTF. Full variable domain (rest looked up from reference TRBV5-8 and TRBJ1-2): EAGVTQSPTHLIKTRGQQATLRCSPISGHTSVYWYQQALGLGLQFLLWYDEGEERNRGNFPPRFSGRQFPNYSSELNVNALELEDSALYLCASSVDRDGGYTFGSGTRLTVV.